Shown below are 25 T cell receptor beta chains from a single sample sequenced in a study of OX40 agonist ivuxolimab in advanced cancers. This table comes from immunoSEQ multiplex PCR, and its TCRdb copy is limited to in-frame clones, with some not included. The data show around 53,000 clones, about 85% seen once. The specimen comprised CD4+ or CD8+ T cells sorted from blood, sampled in a trial of the OX40 agonist ivuxolimab. These receptors came from an adult with an advanced solid tumor such as melanoma, head and neck, liver or kidney cancer.

Comment on this clone: The CDR3 does not close with the conserved phenylalanine or tryptophan, likely indicating a read error. The DNA is omitted, as the CDR3 cannot be located on it reliably, and the CDR3 follows TCRdb's listing. The chain joins TRBV10-3 to TRBJ2-7; the DNA was not compared with TRBD2, the D call given in the table. Termini included, the CDR3 measures 14 amino acids. Germline V lookup: CDR1 ENHRY, CDR2 SYGVKD. The CDR3 protein is CAISEDPGTRGRRG.

The chain joins TRBV5-8 to TRBJ2-2; 8 positions agree with TRBD1. The CDR3 runs to 16 residues. V trimming: 4 bases; J trimming: 4 bases; junction bases outside the gene matches: 9. Germline V CDR1 and CDR2: SGHTS, YDEGEE. CDR3 nucleotide sequence: TGTGCCAGCAGCCCAGTCCGGGACAGGAGCACCGGGGAGCTGTTTTTT. Translating it yields CASSPVRDRSTGELFF.

This chain connects TRBV9 to TRBJ2-3; D is possibly TRBD1 or TRBD2 (6 bases each). The length of the CDR3 is 11 residues. Germline-derived CDR1 and CDR2 are SGDLS and YYNGEE. The V gene lost 7 bases and the J gene lost 13 bases, with 16 bases spanning the gap. The CDR3 reads CASGGPKGEYF. CDR3 in DNA: TGTGCCAGCGGGGGGCCGAAGGGGGAGTATTTT.

The genes are TRBV6-1 and TRBJ2-1; D might be TRBD2 (5 bases). The CDR3 length is 11 residues. Germline V gene lookup returns CDR1 MNHNS and CDR2 SASEGT. The V gene lost 7 bases and the J gene lost 7 bases, with 8 bases spanning the gap. The CDR3 spells CASIRGNEQFF. Here the CDR3 DNA reads TGTGCCAGCATCCGGGGAAATGAGCAGTTCTTC.

The chain links TRBV10-3 to TRBJ2-7; no reliable D call. The CDR3 is 15 residues long. Germline V gene sequence: CDR1 ENHRY, CDR2 SYGVKD. With 0 bases removed from V and 2 bases from J, the gap between germline ends came to 11 bases. The CDR3 sequence is CAISESAESTYEQYF. For the CDR3, the DNA is TGTGCCATCAGTGAGTCGGCAGAGAGCACCTACGAGCAGTACTTC.

V and J are TRBV4-3 and TRBJ1-4, with 7 bases identical to TRBD1. Germline trimming cut 3 bases from V and 6 bases from J; bases unmatched to any gene: 4. Germline V lookup: CDR1 LGHNA, CDR2 YSLEER. The CDR3 is 14 amino acids. The CDR3 DNA reads TGCGCCAGCAGCCAGAGAGGACAGGATGAAAAACTGTTTTTT. It codes for CASSQRGQDEKLFF.

CDR3 coding DNA: TGTGCCAGCAGCCCTCCCTCCGGACCGAGGTACAATGAGCAGTTCTTC. Encoded protein: CASSPPSGPRYNEQFF. V gene TRBV9 combines with J gene TRBJ2-1, with unresolved D. The germline V and J ends were trimmed by 4 bases and 4 bases, with 18 bases remaining between them. This CDR3 contains 16 residues. Germline CDR1 and CDR2: SGDLS and YYNGEE. The full variable domain, with the rest looked up from reference TRBV9 and TRBJ2-1, is DSGVTQTPKHLITATGQRVTLRCSPRSGDLSVYWYQQSLDQGLQFLIQYYNGEERAKGNILERFSAQQFPDLHSELNLSSLELGDSALYFCASSPPSGPRYNEQFFGPGTRLTVL.

This clone has just one count. The rearrangement links TRBV19 to TRBJ2-1, with TRBD2 identical over 11 bases. CDR3 length: 15 amino acids. Trimming at V came to 5 bases and at J to 3 bases, leaving 3 bases not matched to a gene. Germline V gene lookup returns CDR1 LNHDA and CDR2 SQIVND (reference sequence). The CDR3 loop reads CASSFLAGGYNEQFF. CDR3 DNA: TGTGCCAGTAGTTTCCTAGCGGGGGGCTACAATGAGCAGTTCTTC. Together with reference TRBV19 and TRBJ2-1, the CDR3 gives the full variable domain: DGGITQSPKYLFRKEGQNVTLSCEQNLNHDAMYWYRQDPGQGLRLIYYSQIVNDFQKGDIAEGYSVSREKKESFPLTVTSAQKNPTAFYLCASSFLAGGYNEQFFGPGTRLTVL.

The chain joins TRBV19 to TRBJ1-1, with TRBD1 identical over 8 bases. CDR1 LNHDA and CDR2 SQIVND come from the germline V gene (reference sequence). This CDR3 region has 14 residues. The V segment lost 5 bases and the J segment 5 bases; nucleotides outside the gene matches: 7. CDR3 nucleotide sequence: TGTGCCAGTAGTTCCCGGACAGGGAGAACTGAAGCTTTCTTT. It yields the protein CASSSRTGRTEAFF.

V usage is TRBV6-1 and J usage is TRBJ2-7; D may be TRBD1 or TRBD2 (5 bases each). The CDR3 runs to 15 residues. Germline V CDR1 and CDR2: MNHNS, SASEGT. V lost 6 bases, J lost 5 bases, and 20 bases lay in between. The CDR3, as DNA: TGTGCCAGCAGCCAGACTATCAGGGTTGAAGACGAGCAGTACGTC. Translating it yields CASSQTIRVEDEQYV.

On this clone: Other DNA sequences in this specimen translate into the identical CDR3. This sequence joins TRBV27 and TRBJ2-2, with D uncertain. Germline CDR1 and CDR2: MNHEY and SMNVEV (reference sequence). This CDR3 spans 13 amino acids. Trimming left V 6 bases short and J 2 bases short, with 7 bases between. The CDR3 protein is CASSLLNTGELFF. Here the CDR3 DNA reads TGTGCCAGCAGCCTTCTTAACACCGGGGAGCTGTTTTTT.

The chain recombines TRBV5-1 with TRBJ2-3, with D perhaps matching TRBD1 or TRBD2 (6 bases each). The germline V gene has CDR1 SGHRS and CDR2 YFSETQ. Trimming removed 6 bases at V and 2 bases at J, with 22 bases between. This CDR3 has 17 residues. The CDR3 DNA reads TGCGCCAGCACCCCCGACGGGGGCCTCGCTTCCACAGATACGCAGTATTTT. Translation: CASTPDGGLASTDTQYF. The full variable domain, rest sourced from reference TRBV5-1 and TRBJ2-3, is KAGVTQTPRYLIKTRGQQVTLSCSPISGHRSVSWYQQTPGQGLQFLFEYFSETQRNKGNFPGRFSGRQFSNSRSEMNVSTLELGDSALYLCASTPDGGLASTDTQYFGPGTRLTVL.

This chain uses TRBV7-8 with TRBJ1-1, with D perhaps TRBD1 (6 bases). Germline lookup yields CDR1 SGHVS and CDR2 FQNEAQ. Between the trimmed V and J ends, which lost 1 base and 1 base, there was a span of 10 bases. The CDR3 contains 15 residues. The CDR3 reads CASSLGRDKNTEAFF. The CDR3 bases are TGTGCCAGCAGCTTAGGGAGGGACAAGAACACTGAAGCTTTCTTT.

The J gene is TRBJ2-5, the V gene TRBV5-4, with 11 bases aligning to TRBD1. Germline loops: CDR1 SGHNT, CDR2 YYREEE (reference sequence). J lost 4 bases, V lost 1 base, and 6 bases had no gene match. The CDR3 length is 16 residues. The chain's CDR3 is CASSLIGGQGGETQYF. Here the CDR3 DNA reads TGTGCCAGCAGCTTGATAGGGGGACAGGGGGGAGAGACCCAGTACTTC.

V gene TRBV6-5 combines with J gene TRBJ1-3; D is uncertain. The germline V and J ends were trimmed by 5 bases and 4 bases, with 3 bases remaining between them. The germline V gene has CDR1 MNHEY and CDR2 SVGAGI. This CDR3 has 11 amino acids. CDR3 loop: CASSGGNTIYF. DNA of the CDR3: TGTGCCAGCAGTGGGGGAAACACCATATATTTT.

The chain combines TRBV29-1 with TRBJ1-5, with D maybe TRBD1 (6 bases). Trimming removed 7 bases from V and 6 bases from J, with 22 bases in between. The CDR3 covers 15 residues. The V gene's germline CDR1 is SQVTM and CDR2 ANQGSEA. CDR3 DNA sequence: TGCAGCGGGAAGCGGGGGGCGTTAGGTATTCAGCCCCAGCATTTT. Its protein is CSGKRGALGIQPQHF.

V gene TRBV25-1 combines with J gene TRBJ2-3; D unclear. This CDR3 contains 14 residues. Trimming took 6 bases from V and 3 from J, leaving 13 bases between them. Germline CDR1 reads MGHDK; CDR2 reads SYGVNS. CDR3 DNA: TGTGCCAGCAGCCCCCACAGTCTGACAGATACGCAGTATTTT. This encodes CASSPHSLTDTQYF. Drawing the rest from reference TRBV25-1 and TRBJ2-3, the complete variable domain is EADIYQTPRYLVIGTGKKITLECSQTMGHDKMYWYQQDPGMELHLIHYSYGVNSTEKGDLSSESTVSRIRTEHFPLTLESARPSHTSQYLCASSPHSLTDTQYFGPGTRLTVL.

This chain joins TRBV27 and TRBJ1-1; 12 nucleotides agree with TRBD1. Germline V gene sequence: CDR1 MNHEY, CDR2 SMNVEV (reference sequence). The CDR3 is made up of 17 amino acids. V shed 0 bases, J shed 4 bases, and the junction held 6 bases outside the gene matches. CDR3 nucleotide sequence: TGTGCCAGCAGTTTATCTGGGACAGGGGGCCGATCCACTGAAGCTTTCTTT. Amino acid sequence: CASSLSGTGGRSTEAFF.

The chain couples TRBV6-5 to TRBJ1-1, with 7 bases aligning to TRBD1. Germline values: CDR1 MNHEY, CDR2 SVGAGI. CDR3 length equals 14 residues. Trimming removed 4 bases from V and 5 bases from J; junction bases left unmatched: 7. CDR3 DNA sequence: TGTGCCAGCAGTTTAATCCAGGGGGGGACTGAAGCTTTCTTT. Protein product: CASSLIQGGTEAFF.

V is TRBV28 and J is TRBJ2-5; weak D call: TRBD1 (6 bases). The CDR3 has 13 residues. Trimming left V 8 bases short and J 0 bases short, with 10 bases between. Germline loops: CDR1 MDHEN, CDR2 SYDVKM. The CDR3 sequence: CASLTGNQETQYF. DNA of the CDR3: TGTGCCAGCCTAACAGGGAACCAAGAGACCCAGTACTTC.

This clone was recorded once. The chain carries TRBV7-9 and TRBJ2-3; D is uncertain. CDR3 length equals 14 residues. The V and J ends lost 0 bases and 1 base respectively, with 5 bases between them. Germline V CDR1 and CDR2: SEHNR, FQNEAQ (reference sequence). CDR3 in amino acids: CASSLAYRTDTQYF. The DNA of the CDR3 is TGTGCCAGCAGCTTAGCGTACCGCACAGATACGCAGTATTTT.

This clone was recorded once. This sequence joins TRBV28 and TRBJ1-1; D may be TRBD1 (5 bases). The V end lost 5 bases, the J end lost 0 bases, and 16 bases lay between the germline ends. The germline V gene encodes CDR1 MDHEN and CDR2 SYDVKM. The CDR3 loop spans 16 amino acids. The chain's CDR3 is CASSRTGPLMNTEAFF. CDR3 sequence (DNA): TGTGCCAGCAGTCGTACGGGGCCGCTCATGAACACTGAAGCTTTCTTT. The full variable domain, completed using reference TRBV28 and TRBJ1-1, is DVKVTQSSRYLVKRTGEKVFLECVQDMDHENMFWYRQDPGLGLRLIYFSYDVKMKEKGDIPEGYSVSREKKERFSLILESASTNQTSMYLCASSRTGPLMNTEAFFGQGTRLTVV.

The rearrangement uses TRBV6-1 and TRBJ2-5; TRBD2 might be the D (7 bases). This CDR3 is 13 amino acids long. In germline, CDR1 is MNHNS, CDR2 SASEGT. The V end was cut by 6 bases, the J end by 5 bases, with 13 bases between. The CDR3 DNA follows: TGTGCCAGCAGAGGGCGGGGGCCGGAGACCCAGTACTTC. Amino acids: CASRGRGPETQYF.

V is TRBV7-9 and J is TRBJ1-2, with D possibly being TRBD1 (5 bases). This CDR3 comprises 13 residues. Germline loops: CDR1 SEHNR, CDR2 FQNEAQ (reference sequence). Trimming left V 2 bases short and J 5 bases short, with 9 bases between. This chain's CDR3 is CASSLRGPYGYTF. The DNA of the CDR3 is TGTGCCAGCAGCTTAAGGGGCCCTTATGGCTACACCTTC.

This chain uses TRBV7-6 with TRBJ1-2; D is unclear. Germline V lookup: CDR1 SGHVS, CDR2 FNYEAQ. The V and J ends lost 2 bases and 6 bases respectively, with 10 bases between them. CDR3 length: 13 amino acids. The CDR3 DNA is TGTGCCAGCAGCTTATCGGTGGCGGATGGCTACACCTTC. Its translation is CASSLSVADGYTF.